These 5 T cell receptor beta chains came from one sample sequenced in a study of blood T cell repertoires in COVID-19. Assay used: immunoSEQ multiplex PCR; TCRdb lists only in-frame clones, some missing. The sample has fewer than 350,000 clones; about 91% are singletons. Sample: PBMCs or T cells enriched from blood (not recorded which). Every receptor here comes from a man aged 35-49 years who had been exposed to COVID-19.

The V gene is TRBV28, the J gene TRBJ2-3, with D hard to call. Germline loops: CDR1 MDHEN, CDR2 SYDVKM. The CDR3 contains 15 residues. Trimming stripped 5 bases from V and 0 bases from J, with 12 bases between. CDR3 residues: CASSPGITSTDTQYF. CDR3 sequence (DNA): TGTGCCAGCAGTCCGGGTATAACTAGCACAGATACGCAGTATTTT.

The chain links TRBV30 to TRBJ1-2, with 8 nucleotides matching TRBD1. The CDR3 is 14 amino acids. J gave up 4 bases and V 3 bases, and 7 bases lay outside the gene matches. Per germline, CDR1 GTSNPN and CDR2 SVGIG (reference sequence). This CDR3 is CAWRRTGGSYGYTF. In nucleotides, the CDR3 is TGTGCCTGGAGGCGTACAGGGGGGAGCTATGGCTACACCTTC.

V and J are TRBV5-1 and TRBJ1-2, with 7 bases that match TRBD1. The CDR3 covers 12 residues. The J segment lost 7 bases and the V segment lost 4 bases, leaving 4 bases of the junction unmatched. From germline, CDR1 is SGHRS and CDR2 YFSETQ. Here the CDR3 DNA reads TGCGCCAGCAGCGCGGGACAGCCTGGCTACACCTTC. Amino acid sequence: CASSAGQPGYTF. Full variable domain (missing parts from reference TRBV5-1 and TRBJ1-2): KAGVTQTPRYLIKTRGQQVTLSCSPISGHRSVSWYQQTPGQGLQFLFEYFSETQRNKGNFPGRFSGRQFSNSRSEMNVSTLELGDSALYLCASSAGQPGYTFGSGTRLTVV.

The CDR3 sequence: CASSVTSGRGTYNEQFF. The DNA for the CDR3 is TGTGCCAGCAGCGTAACTAGCGGGAGGGGTACCTACAATGAGCAGTTCTTC. The rearrangement joins TRBV9 to TRBJ2-1; 13 bases match TRBD2. V lost 1 base, J lost 2 bases, and 3 bases stayed unmatched. The CDR3 contains 17 residues. Per the germline V gene, CDR1 is SGDLS and CDR2 is YYNGEE.

This rearrangement joins TRBV5-4 to TRBJ2-7; D possibly corresponds to TRBD1 (6 bases). The CDR3 totals 13 residues. Per germline, CDR1 SGHNT and CDR2 YYREEE (reference sequence). Deletions cut 4 bases from V and 5 bases from J, with 13 bases between. The CDR3 DNA follows: TGTGCCAGCAGCCAACCACAGGGAGACGAGCAGTACTTC. Translated: CASSQPQGDEQYF.